This T cell receptor (beta chain) was profiled in a study of T-cell reconstitution after alpha-beta-depleted transplantation in children. Study-wide findings and caveats: T-cell counts and diversity were attributed mostly to newly produced T cells one year after transplant. Some patients owed their high day-60 TCRbeta diversity to surviving recipient T cells and thymic progenitors. Roughly two months post-transplant, alpha-beta T cells reportedly originated from several hundred graft clones that had expanded.

This clonotype was picked up a small number of times. Antigen unknown. Library preparation (for TCRbeta) was performed with unique molecular identifiers. MiXCR, applied by TCRdb to the PCR reads, yields one record per CDR3 protein. The data contain 250,000 to 400,000 distinct CDR3 sequences, 20% to 30% of them seen just once; the ten biggest clones take up approximately 11%. The sequencing used PBMCs, mostly from graft donor cells, collected 180 days after TCRalphabeta/CD19-depleted stem cell transplant. This receptor was taken from a male patient aged 10-17 years who had a stem cell transplant for acute lymphoblastic leukemia, so the T cells may come from the graft donor.

This CDR3 is CASSLGRGHTDTQYF. CDR3 bases: TGTGCCAGCAGCCTCGGCCGGGGACACACAGATACGCAGTATTTT. This rearrangement joins TRBV9 to TRBJ2-3, with a weak D call TRBD1 (6 bases). There are 15 residues in the CDR3. The ends were cut back, 4 bases at V and 2 bases at J, with 14 bases in the middle. Germline CDR1 reads SGDLS; CDR2 reads YYNGEE.